A selection of T cell receptor beta chains follows, all from one sample in a study of quantifying T cell responses using KT2 cells. TCRdb re-analysed the UMI-ligation and nested PCR reads in MiXCR, keeping a single row per CDR3 protein. The data hold tens of thousands of distinct CDR3 sequences, with 7.3% observed a single time. The sequenced sample consisted of PBMCs spiked with cells of the T cell clone KT2. All receptors derive from a human donor. Each CDR3 is given with its conserved first and last residue.

V: TRBV6-1; CDR3: CASSPGQVANYGYTF
V: TRBV2; CDR3: CASRPRGPNQETQYF
V: TRBV27; CDR3: CASSLIPKAYNEQFF
V: TRBV5-1; CDR3: CASSSTGNTEAFF
V: TRBV6-5; CDR3: CASSRSQGARDTIYF
V: TRBV20-1; CDR3: CSASSLQGSGTEAFF
V: TRBV7-9; CDR3: CASSLADNEQFF
V: TRBV20-1; CDR3: CSARDREDYGYTF
V: TRBV29-1; CDR3: CSVESTGGTEAFF
V: TRBV29-1; CDR3: CSVGETSGGTGELFF
V: TRBV6-5; CDR3: CASSLTSHSNQPQHF
V: TRBV7-9; CDR3: CASSVDRAGGRYF
V: TRBV6-2/TRBV6-3; CDR3: CASSSPQWREDSDTQYF
V: TRBV12-3/TRBV12-4; CDR3: CASSPAGVEQYF
V: TRBV6-1; CDR3: CASSEAIVFSNQPQHF
V: TRBV2; CDR3: CASSSGTSGAGNTDTQYF
V: TRBV18; CDR3: CASSPQAEGRHYGYTF
V: TRBV9; CDR3: CASSASHIPNYGYTF
V: TRBV6-2/TRBV6-3; CDR3: CASSWTGDGAGELFF
V: TRBV13; CDR3: CASSSRPGTGSGNTEAFF
V: TRBV6-2/TRBV6-3; CDR3: CASRMVGETSSYNEQFF
V: TRBV6-2/TRBV6-3; CDR3: CASSYVDGPYEQYF
V: TRBV9; CDR3: CASSPNSDRNTIYF
V: TRBV2; CDR3: CASSGSVSSYNEQFF
V: TRBV30; CDR3: CAWSLGRNNEQFF
V: TRBV19; CDR3: CASSFGNEQYF
V: TRBV2; CDR3: CASSAVTYEQYF
V: TRBV12-3/TRBV12-4; CDR3: CASSLSAGSEQFF
V: TRBV5-1; CDR3: CASSPRRGIGKDTQYF
V: TRBV27; CDR3: CASGTPGGPQHF
V: TRBV6-6; CDR3: CASSPRFANTGELFF
V: TRBV15; CDR3: CATTLGQGEETQYF
V: TRBV29-1; CDR3: CSVGDSTIQFF
V: TRBV20-1; CDR3: CSAQDSLSYNEQFF
V: TRBV2; CDR3: CASKWDRNTEAFF
V: TRBV2; CDR3: CASSDGQLGNSGNTIYF
V: TRBV3-1; CDR3: CASSQDGGYEQYF
V: TRBV20-1; CDR3: CSARDGTPKNEQFF
V: TRBV18; CDR3: CASSPGQGRGGGYTF
V: TRBV7-8; CDR3: CASSSRLIQGTSGMGRELFF
V: TRBV6-8; CDR3: CANPIRSSYEQYF
V: TRBV6-1; CDR3: CASSAEGQGASWNTEAFF
V: TRBV6-1; CDR3: CASAGGDGANVLTF